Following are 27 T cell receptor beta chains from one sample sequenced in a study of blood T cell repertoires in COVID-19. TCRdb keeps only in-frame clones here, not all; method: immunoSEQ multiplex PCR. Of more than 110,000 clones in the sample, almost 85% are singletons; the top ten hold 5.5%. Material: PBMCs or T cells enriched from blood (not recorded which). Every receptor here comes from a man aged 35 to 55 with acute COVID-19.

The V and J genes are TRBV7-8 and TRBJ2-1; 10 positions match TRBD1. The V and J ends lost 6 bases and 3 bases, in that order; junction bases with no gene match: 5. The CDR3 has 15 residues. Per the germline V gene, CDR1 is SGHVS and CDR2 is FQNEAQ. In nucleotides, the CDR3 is TGTGCCAGCAGAGGATGGACAGGGGGCTACAATGAGCAGTTCTTC. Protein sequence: CASRGWTGGYNEQFF.

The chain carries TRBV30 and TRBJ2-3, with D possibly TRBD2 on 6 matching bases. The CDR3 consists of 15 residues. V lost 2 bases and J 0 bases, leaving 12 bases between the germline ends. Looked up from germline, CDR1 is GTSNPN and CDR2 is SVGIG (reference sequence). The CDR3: CAWSIAELSTDTQYF. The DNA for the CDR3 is TGTGCCTGGAGTATAGCGGAACTGAGCACAGATACGCAGTATTTT.

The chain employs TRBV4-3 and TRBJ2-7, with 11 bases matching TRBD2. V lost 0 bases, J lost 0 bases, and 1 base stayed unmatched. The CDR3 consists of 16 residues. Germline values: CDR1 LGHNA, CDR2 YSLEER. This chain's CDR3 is CASSQDTSGSSYEQYF. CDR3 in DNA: TGCGCCAGCAGCCAAGACACTAGCGGGAGCTCCTACGAGCAGTACTTC.

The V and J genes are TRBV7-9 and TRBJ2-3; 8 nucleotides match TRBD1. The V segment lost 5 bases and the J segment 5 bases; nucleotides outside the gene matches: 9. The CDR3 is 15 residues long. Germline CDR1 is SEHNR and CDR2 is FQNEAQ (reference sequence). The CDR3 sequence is CASSQVRTGQDTQYF. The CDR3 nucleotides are TGTGCCAGCAGCCAAGTGAGGACAGGGCAAGATACGCAGTATTTT.

In DNA form, the CDR3 reads TGTGCCAGCAGCGCAAGAGGGACAGGGGGCGGCTATGGCTACACCTTC. Amino acids: CASSARGTGGGYGYTF. The chain couples TRBV5-6 to TRBJ1-2, with 12 nucleotides matching TRBD1. This CDR3 has 16 residues. V dropped 4 bases and J dropped 4; count of bases not matched to a gene: 8. Per the germline V gene, CDR1 is SGHDT and CDR2 is YYEEEE.

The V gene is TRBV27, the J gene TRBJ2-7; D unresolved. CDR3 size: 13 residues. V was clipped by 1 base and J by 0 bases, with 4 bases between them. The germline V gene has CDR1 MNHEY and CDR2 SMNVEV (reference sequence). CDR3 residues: CASSLYTSYEQYF. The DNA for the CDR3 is TGTGCCAGCAGTTTATACACCTCCTACGAGCAGTACTTC.

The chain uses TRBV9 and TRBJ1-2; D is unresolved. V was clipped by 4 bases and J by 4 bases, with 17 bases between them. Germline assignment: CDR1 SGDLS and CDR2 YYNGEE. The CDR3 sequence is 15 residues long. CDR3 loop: CASSPDIEGFYGYTF. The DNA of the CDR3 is TGTGCCAGCAGCCCTGACATCGAAGGTTTCTATGGCTACACCTTC.

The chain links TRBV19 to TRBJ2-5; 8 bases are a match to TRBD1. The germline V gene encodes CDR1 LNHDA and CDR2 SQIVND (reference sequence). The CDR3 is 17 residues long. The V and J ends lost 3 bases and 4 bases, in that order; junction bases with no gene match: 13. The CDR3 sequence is CASSIIGQGRSRETQYF. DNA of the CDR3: TGTGCCAGTAGTATTATCGGACAGGGTCGGTCGAGAGAGACCCAGTACTTC. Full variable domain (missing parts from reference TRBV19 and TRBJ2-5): DGGITQSPKYLFRKEGQNVTLSCEQNLNHDAMYWYRQDPGQGLRLIYYSQIVNDFQKGDIAEGYSVSREKKESFPLTVTSAQKNPTAFYLCASSIIGQGRSRETQYFGPGTRLLVL.

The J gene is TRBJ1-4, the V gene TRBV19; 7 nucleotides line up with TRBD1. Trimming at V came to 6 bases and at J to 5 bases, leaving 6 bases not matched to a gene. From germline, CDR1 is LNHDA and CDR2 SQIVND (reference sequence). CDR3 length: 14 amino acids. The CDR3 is CASSLGTVNEKLFF. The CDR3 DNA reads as TGTGCCAGTAGCCTCGGGACAGTAAATGAAAAACTGTTTTTT.

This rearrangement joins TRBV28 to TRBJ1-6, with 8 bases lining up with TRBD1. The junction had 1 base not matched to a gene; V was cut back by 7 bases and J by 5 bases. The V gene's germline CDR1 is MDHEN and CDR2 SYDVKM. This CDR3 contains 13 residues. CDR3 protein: CASMTGDNSPLHF. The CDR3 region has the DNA TGTGCCAGCATGACAGGGGATAATTCACCCCTCCACTTT.

The CDR3 nucleotides are TGTGCCAGCAGCCCAACTAGCGGGAGCTTCCCCAGCTCCTACAATGAGCAGTTCTTC. Translating gives CASSPTSGSFPSSYNEQFF. The chain recombines TRBV14 with TRBJ2-1; 11 bases match TRBD2. The CDR3 totals 19 residues. The V gene's germline CDR1 is SGHDN and CDR2 FVKESK. V was pared by 4 bases and J by 0 bases, with 11 bases of the junction left unmatched.

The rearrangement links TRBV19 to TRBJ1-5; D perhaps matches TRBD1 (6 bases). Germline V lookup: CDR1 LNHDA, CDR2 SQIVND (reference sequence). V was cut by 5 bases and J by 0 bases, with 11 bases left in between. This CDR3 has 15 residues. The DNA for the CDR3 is TGTGCCAGTAGTGGCCCAGGGGTTAGCAATCAGCCCCAGCATTTT. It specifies CASSGPGVSNQPQHF.

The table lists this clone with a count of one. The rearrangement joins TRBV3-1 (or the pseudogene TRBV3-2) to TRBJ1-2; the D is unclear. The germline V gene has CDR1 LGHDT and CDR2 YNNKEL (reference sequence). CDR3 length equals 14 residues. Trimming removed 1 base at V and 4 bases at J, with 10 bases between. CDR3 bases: TGTGCCAGCAGCCAAGGCCCCGAGGCCTATGGCTACACCTTC. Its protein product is CASSQGPEAYGYTF.

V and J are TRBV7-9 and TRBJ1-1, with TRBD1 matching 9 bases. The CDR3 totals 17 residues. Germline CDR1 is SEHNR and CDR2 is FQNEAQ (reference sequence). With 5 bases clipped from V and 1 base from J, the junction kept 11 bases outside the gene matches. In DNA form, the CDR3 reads TGTGCCAGCAGCCAACGGACAGGGGATGGGAGGAACACTGAAGCTTTCTTT. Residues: CASSQRTGDGRNTEAFF.

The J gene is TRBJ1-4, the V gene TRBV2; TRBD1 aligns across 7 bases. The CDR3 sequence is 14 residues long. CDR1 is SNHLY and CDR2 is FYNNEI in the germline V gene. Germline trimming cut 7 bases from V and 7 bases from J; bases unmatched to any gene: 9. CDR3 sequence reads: CASMLQGSTEKLFF. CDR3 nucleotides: TGTGCCAGCATGCTACAGGGGAGTACTGAAAAACTGTTTTTT.

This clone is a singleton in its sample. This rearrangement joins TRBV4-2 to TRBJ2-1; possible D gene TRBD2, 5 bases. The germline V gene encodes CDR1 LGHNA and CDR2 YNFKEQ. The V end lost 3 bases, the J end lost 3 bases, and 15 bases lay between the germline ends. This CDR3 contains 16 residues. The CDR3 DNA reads TGTGCCAGCAGCCAGGCGGGTTTTGGAAGCTACAATGAGCAGTTCTTC. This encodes CASSQAGFGSYNEQFF.

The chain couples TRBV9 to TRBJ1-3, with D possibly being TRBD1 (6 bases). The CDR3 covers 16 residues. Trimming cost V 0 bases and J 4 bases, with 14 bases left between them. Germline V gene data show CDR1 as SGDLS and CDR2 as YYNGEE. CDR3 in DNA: TGTGCCAGCAGCGTAGAAGGGGGACTAGGAGGAAACACCATATATTTT. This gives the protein CASSVEGGLGGNTIYF.

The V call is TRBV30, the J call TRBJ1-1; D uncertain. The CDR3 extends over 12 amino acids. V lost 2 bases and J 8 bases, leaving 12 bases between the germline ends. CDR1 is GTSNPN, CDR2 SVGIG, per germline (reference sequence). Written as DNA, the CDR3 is TGTGCCTGGAGTAAGGAGAGGCTAGAAGCTTTCTTT. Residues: CAWSKERLEAFF. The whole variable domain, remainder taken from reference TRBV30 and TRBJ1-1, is SQTIHQWPATLVQPVGSPLSLECTVEGTSNPNLYWYRQAAGRGLQLLFYSVGIGQISSEVPQNLSASRPQDRQFILSSKKLLLSDSGFYLCAWSKERLEAFFGQGTRLTVV.

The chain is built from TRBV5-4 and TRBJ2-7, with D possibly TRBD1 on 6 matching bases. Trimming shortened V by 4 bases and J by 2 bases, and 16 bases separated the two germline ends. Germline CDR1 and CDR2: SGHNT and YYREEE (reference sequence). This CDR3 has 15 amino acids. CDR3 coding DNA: TGTGCCAGCAGCCCAGAAGACAGGACCCCCTACGAGCAGTACTTC. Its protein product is CASSPEDRTPYEQYF.

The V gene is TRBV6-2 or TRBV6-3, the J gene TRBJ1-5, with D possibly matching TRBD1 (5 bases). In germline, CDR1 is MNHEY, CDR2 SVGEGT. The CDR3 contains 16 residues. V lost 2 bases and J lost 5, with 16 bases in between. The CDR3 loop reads CASSYLGQGFDQPQHF. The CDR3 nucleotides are TGTGCCAGCAGTTACCTGGGTCAGGGTTTCGATCAGCCCCAGCATTTT.

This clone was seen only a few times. Here the CDR3 reads CASSQAGVARTYEQYF. CDR3 DNA: TGTGCCAGCAGCCAGGCCGGGGTAGCGAGGACCTACGAGCAGTACTTC. This chain joins TRBV3-1 (or the pseudogene TRBV3-2) and TRBJ2-7; TRBD2 is a possible D gene (5 bases). Looked up from germline, CDR1 is LGHDT and CDR2 is YNNKEL (reference sequence). This CDR3 comprises 16 residues. Trimming removed 3 bases from V and 2 bases from J, with 17 bases in between.

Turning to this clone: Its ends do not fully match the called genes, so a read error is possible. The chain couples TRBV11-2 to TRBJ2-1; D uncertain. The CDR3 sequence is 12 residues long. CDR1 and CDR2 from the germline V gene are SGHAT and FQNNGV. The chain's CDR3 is CASSSLFNEPFF. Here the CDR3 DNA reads TGTGCCAGCAGCTCGCTCTTTAATGAGCCGTTCTTC. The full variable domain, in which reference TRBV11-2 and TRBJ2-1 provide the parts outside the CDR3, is EAGVAQSPRYKIIEKRQSVAFWCNPISGHATLYWYQQILGQGPKLLIQFQNNGVVDDSQLPKDRFSAERLKGVDSTLKIQPAKLEDSAVYLCASSSLFNEPFFGPGTRLTVL.

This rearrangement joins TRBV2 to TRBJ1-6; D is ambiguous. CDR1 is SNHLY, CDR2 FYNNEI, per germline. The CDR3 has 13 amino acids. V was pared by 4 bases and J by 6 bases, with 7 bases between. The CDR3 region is CASSGEINSPLHF. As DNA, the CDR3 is TGTGCCAGCAGTGGGGAGATTAATTCACCCCTCCACTTT. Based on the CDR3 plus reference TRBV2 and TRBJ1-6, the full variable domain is EPEVTQTPSHQVTQMGQEVILRCVPISNHLYFYWYRQILGQKVEFLVSFYNNEISEKSEIFDDQFSVERPDGSNFTLKIRSTKLEDSAMYFCASSGEINSPLHFGNGTRLTVT.

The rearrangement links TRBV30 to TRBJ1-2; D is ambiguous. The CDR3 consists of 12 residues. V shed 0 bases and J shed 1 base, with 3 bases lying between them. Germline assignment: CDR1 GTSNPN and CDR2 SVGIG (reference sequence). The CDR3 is CAWSVHNYGYTF. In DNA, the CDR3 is TGTGCCTGGAGTGTACATAACTATGGCTACACCTTC.

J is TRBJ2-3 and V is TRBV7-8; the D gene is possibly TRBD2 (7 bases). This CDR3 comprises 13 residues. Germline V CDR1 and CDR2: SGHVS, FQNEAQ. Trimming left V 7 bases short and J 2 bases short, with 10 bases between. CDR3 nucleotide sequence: TGTGCCAGCAAGGGGGGGACCACAGATACGCAGTATTTT. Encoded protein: CASKGGTTDTQYF.

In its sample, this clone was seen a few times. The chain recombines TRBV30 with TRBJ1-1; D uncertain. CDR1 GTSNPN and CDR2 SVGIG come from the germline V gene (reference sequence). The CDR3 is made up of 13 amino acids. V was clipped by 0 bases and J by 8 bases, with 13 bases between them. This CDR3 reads CAWSVQSSSEAFF. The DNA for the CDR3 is TGTGCCTGGAGTGTACAGAGCTCCAGCGAAGCTTTCTTT.

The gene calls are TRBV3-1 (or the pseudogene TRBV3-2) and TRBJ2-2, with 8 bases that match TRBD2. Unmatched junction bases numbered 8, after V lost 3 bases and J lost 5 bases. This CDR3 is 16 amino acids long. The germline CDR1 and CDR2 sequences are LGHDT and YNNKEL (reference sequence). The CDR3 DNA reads TGTGCCAGCAGCCAGATAGCGGGGAGTCGGACCGGGGAGCTGTTTTTT. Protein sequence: CASSQIAGSRTGELFF.